Each of the 13 T cell receptor beta chains below was sequenced from the same sample in a study of TIL therapy for anti-PD-1-resistant metastatic lung cancer (dated by TCRdb to 2020 to 2022). Using bias-controlled multiplex PCR with the immunoSEQ v3 hsTCRB kit, the TCR beta CDR3 regions were amplified from genomic DNA. TCRdb took this table from immuneACCESS and kept in-frame rearrangements with V and J called. Such tables lack part of the clones; where checked against another copy, unresolved V genes explain under half of the gap, and the rest is unexplained. In this sample the table shows 50,000 or so clones, 70% to 80% of which occur a single time. Under 5.5% of the sample goes to the ten largest clones. The sample's time point label, decoded: pre-treatment sample, taken before nivolumab and TIL therapy. The source was blood, collected at baseline. Source of these receptors: a woman aged 30 to 85 with non-small cell lung cancer.

The sample holds a few counts of this clone. The chain carries TRBV2 and TRBJ2-5; unclear D gene. This CDR3 spans 10 amino acids. Germline loops: CDR1 SNHLY, CDR2 FYNNEI. V was clipped by 5 bases and J by 9 bases, with 7 bases between them. CDR3 region: CASSQWAQYF. DNA for the CDR3: TGTGCCAGCAGTCAGTGGGCCCAGTACTTC. Looking up the rest from reference TRBV2 and TRBJ2-5 gives the full variable domain: EPEVTQTPSHQVTQMGQEVILRCVPISNHLYFYWYRQILGQKVEFLVSFYNNEISEKSEIFDDQFSVERPDGSNFTLKIRSTKLEDSAMYFCASSQWAQYFGPGTRLLVL.

The rearrangement joins TRBV4-2 to TRBJ1-6; D perhaps matches TRBD1 (5 bases). The V gene lost 4 bases and the J gene lost 0 bases, with 10 bases spanning the gap. The CDR3 runs 16 residues. Per the germline V gene, CDR1 is LGHNA and CDR2 is YNFKEQ. CDR3 loop: CASSRGTGSYNSPLHF. In nucleotides, the CDR3 is TGTGCCAGCAGCCGCGGGACCGGCTCCTATAATTCACCCCTCCACTTT.

V is TRBV10-2 and J is TRBJ1-1, with D perhaps matching TRBD1 (5 bases). Trimming left V 0 bases short and J 1 base short, with 6 bases between. The CDR3 has 14 residues. The germline CDR1 and CDR2 sequences are WSHSY and SAAADI. CDR3 coding DNA: TGCGCCAGCAGTGAGTCAGGGGAGAACACTGAAGCTTTCTTT. Translating it yields CASSESGENTEAFF.

This chain uses TRBV2 with TRBJ2-7, with D perhaps TRBD1 (5 bases). CDR3 length: 12 residues. Germline lookup yields CDR1 SNHLY and CDR2 FYNNEI. The V and J ends lost 5 bases and 4 bases respectively, with 9 bases between them. The CDR3 reads CASSPTEYEQYF. CDR3 DNA: TGTGCCAGCAGTCCGACAGAATACGAGCAGTACTTC.

Notes on this clone: The junction departs from germline at one end; a sequencing error may be responsible. The chain combines TRBV5-8 with TRBJ2-5; 9 positions match TRBD2. The CDR3 spans 15 residues. Germline CDR1 reads SGHTS; CDR2 reads YDEGEE. The CDR3 here is CASSGGLADQETQYF. The DNA of the CDR3 is TGTGCCAGCAGCGGGGGACTAGCAGACCAGGAGACCCAGTACTTC.

J is TRBJ2-7 and V is TRBV2, with TRBD1 matching 8 bases. Germline-derived CDR1 and CDR2 are SNHLY and FYNNEI. V lost 5 bases, J lost 5 bases, and 8 bases stayed unmatched. The CDR3 has 14 amino acids. CDR3 loop: CASSLRTGQHEQYF. The CDR3 nucleotides are TGTGCCAGCAGTCTAAGGACAGGGCAACACGAGCAGTACTTC.

The chain uses TRBV5-1 and TRBJ2-1; 9 nucleotides match TRBD2. The CDR3 is 15 amino acids. The V segment lost 0 bases and the J segment 6 bases; nucleotides outside the gene matches: 4. CDR1 is SGHRS, CDR2 YFSETQ, per germline. CDR3 sequence reads: CASSLGLAGLNEQFF. In nucleotides, the CDR3 is TGCGCCAGCAGCTTGGGCCTAGCGGGACTCAATGAGCAGTTCTTC.

The CDR3 loop is CASSTGGLFEKLFF. The CDR3, as DNA: TGTGCCAGCAGTACGGGGGGGCTATTTGAAAAACTGTTTTTT. The gene calls are TRBV6-6 and TRBJ1-4, with D possibly TRBD1 on 6 matching bases. Germline CDR1 and CDR2: MNHNY and SVGAGI (reference sequence). The CDR3 has 14 residues. Trimming removed 5 bases from V and 7 bases from J, with 14 bases in between.

This chain uses TRBV7-9 with TRBJ2-3; D not certain. Germline CDR1 reads SEHNR; CDR2 reads FQNEAQ (reference sequence). This CDR3 has 18 amino acids. Trimming pared 3 bases from V and 6 bases from J, leaving 25 bases between. CDR3 sequence reads: CASSFRARAAMSWDTQYF. The CDR3 DNA is TGTGCCAGCAGCTTTAGGGCTAGGGCGGCGATGAGTTGGGATACGCAGTATTTT.

The CDR3 DNA reads as TGTGCCAGCAGTAACCTCGGGAGGGTCCACCAAGAGACCCAGTACTTC. This gives the protein CASSNLGRVHQETQYF. The chain couples TRBV7-9 to TRBJ2-5; 8 positions match TRBD2. From germline, CDR1 is SEHNR and CDR2 FQNEAQ (reference sequence). With 6 bases clipped from V and 0 bases from J, the junction kept 9 bases outside the gene matches. CDR3 length equals 16 residues.

The CDR3 DNA reads as TGTGCCATCAGCCAAGGAGAGACCCAGTACTTC. Its translation is CAISQGETQYF. This chain links TRBV10-3 with TRBJ2-5; no clear D. CDR1 is ENHRY and CDR2 is SYGVKD in the germline V gene. The length of the CDR3 is 11 residues. Trimming shortened V by 6 bases and J by 4 bases, and 6 bases separated the two germline ends.

This clone was observed once. V and J are TRBV7-9 and TRBJ2-2; D uncertain. From germline, CDR1 is SEHNR and CDR2 FQNEAQ (reference sequence). The CDR3 spans 13 residues. Deletions cut 1 base from V and 3 bases from J, with 3 bases between. CDR3 DNA: TGTGCCAGCAGCTTAGAGGACACCGGGGAGCTGTTTTTT. Encoded protein: CASSLEDTGELFF.

The V call is TRBV5-5, the J call TRBJ2-5, with 10 bases identical to TRBD2. The germline CDR1 and CDR2 sequences are SGHKS and YYEKEE (reference sequence). The CDR3 is 15 residues long. After removal of 4 bases from V and 0 bases from J, the junction contained 3 bases not matched to a gene. This CDR3 reads CASSRSGGDQETQYF. The CDR3 DNA reads TGTGCCAGCAGCCGAAGCGGGGGGGACCAAGAGACCCAGTACTTC.